This TCR beta chain was recorded in a study of T-cell memory formation after mild COVID-19. The study, taken as a whole, reports: In pre-infection memory, a portion of responding clones appeared, which suggested that cross-reactive memory joined.

TCR alpha and TCR beta cDNA libraries carrying sample barcodes and UMIs came from 5'RACE with constant-segment primers. In TCRdb, the 5' RACE reads were re-called with MiXCR into one record per CDR3 protein. The sample includes 470,000 or so distinct CDR3 sequences, 15% to 20% of them seen just once. V was cut by 2 bases and J by 3 bases, with 12 bases left in between. The CDR3 extends over 15 amino acids. The V gene's germline CDR1 is SGHRS and CDR2 YFSETQ. About this clonotype itself: Its target is not known.

This receptor was taken from an adult woman who had mild COVID-19 (a few samples of this study predate the infection). Cell type and time point are not known. The V and J genes are TRBV5-1 and TRBJ2-1; TRBD2 is a possible D gene (6 bases). Sequenced: PBMCs or a T cell subset sorted from them (not recorded which). Here the CDR3 reads CASSFLEGNYNEQFF. CDR3 nucleotides: TGCGCCAGCAGCTTTCTGGAGGGGAACTACAATGAGCAGTTCTTC.